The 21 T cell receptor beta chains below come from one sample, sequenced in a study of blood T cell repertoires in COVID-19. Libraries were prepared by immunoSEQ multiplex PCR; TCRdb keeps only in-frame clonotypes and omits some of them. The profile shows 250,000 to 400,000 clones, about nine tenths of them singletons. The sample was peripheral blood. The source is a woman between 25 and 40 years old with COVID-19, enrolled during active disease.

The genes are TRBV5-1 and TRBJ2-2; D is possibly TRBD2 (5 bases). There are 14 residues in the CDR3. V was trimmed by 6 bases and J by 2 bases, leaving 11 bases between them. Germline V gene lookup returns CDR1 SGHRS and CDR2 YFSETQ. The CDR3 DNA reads TGCGCCAGCACTTTGACTACCAACACCGGGGAGCTGTTTTTT. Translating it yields CASTLTTNTGELFF.

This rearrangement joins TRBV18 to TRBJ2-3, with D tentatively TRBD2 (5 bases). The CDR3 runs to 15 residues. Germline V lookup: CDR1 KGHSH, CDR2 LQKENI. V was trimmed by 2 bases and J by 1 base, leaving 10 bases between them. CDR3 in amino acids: CASSPAAGRTDTQYF. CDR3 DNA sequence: TGTGCCAGCTCACCAGCGGCGGGCCGCACAGATACGCAGTATTTT.

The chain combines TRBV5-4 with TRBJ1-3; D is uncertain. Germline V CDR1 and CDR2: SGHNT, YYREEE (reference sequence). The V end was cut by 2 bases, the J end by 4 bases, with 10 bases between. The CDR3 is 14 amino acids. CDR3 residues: CASSFEGVGNTIYF. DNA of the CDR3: TGTGCCAGCAGCTTTGAGGGAGTGGGAAACACCATATATTTT.

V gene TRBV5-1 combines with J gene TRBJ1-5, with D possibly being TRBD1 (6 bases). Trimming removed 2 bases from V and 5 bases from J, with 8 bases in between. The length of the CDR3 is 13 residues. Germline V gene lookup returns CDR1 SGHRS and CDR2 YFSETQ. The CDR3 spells CASSLGGDQPQHF. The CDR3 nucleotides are TGCGCCAGCAGCTTAGGGGGGGATCAGCCCCAGCATTTT.

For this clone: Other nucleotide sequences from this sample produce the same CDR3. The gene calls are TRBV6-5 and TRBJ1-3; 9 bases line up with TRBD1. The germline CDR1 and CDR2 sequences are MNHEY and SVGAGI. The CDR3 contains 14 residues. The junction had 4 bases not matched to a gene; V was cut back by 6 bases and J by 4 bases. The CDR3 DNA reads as TGTGCCAGCAGAGGGACAGGGCGGGGAAACACCATATATTTT. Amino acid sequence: CASRGTGRGNTIYF.

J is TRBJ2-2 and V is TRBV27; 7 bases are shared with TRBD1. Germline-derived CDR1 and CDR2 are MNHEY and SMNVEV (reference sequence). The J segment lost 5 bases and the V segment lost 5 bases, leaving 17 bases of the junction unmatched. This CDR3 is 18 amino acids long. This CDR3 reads CASSTELAGTVWTGELFF. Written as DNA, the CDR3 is TGTGCCAGCAGTACCGAACTCGCCGGGACAGTATGGACCGGGGAGCTGTTTTTT.

Here the CDR3 reads CASSKTGDYEQYF. The CDR3, as DNA: TGTGCCAGCAGTAAGACAGGAGACTACGAGCAGTACTTC. The chain links TRBV6-5 to TRBJ2-7; a possible D gene is TRBD1 (6 bases). The germline V gene has CDR1 MNHEY and CDR2 SVGAGI. The V gene lost 5 bases and the J gene lost 3 bases, with 11 bases spanning the gap. This CDR3 contains 13 residues.

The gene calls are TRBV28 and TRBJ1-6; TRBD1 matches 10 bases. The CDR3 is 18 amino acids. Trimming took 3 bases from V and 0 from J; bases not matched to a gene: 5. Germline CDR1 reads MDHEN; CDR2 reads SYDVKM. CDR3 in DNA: TGTGCCAGCAGTTTGCCGGGACAGGGGACCTCCTATAATTCACCCCTCCACTTT. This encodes CASSLPGQGTSYNSPLHF.

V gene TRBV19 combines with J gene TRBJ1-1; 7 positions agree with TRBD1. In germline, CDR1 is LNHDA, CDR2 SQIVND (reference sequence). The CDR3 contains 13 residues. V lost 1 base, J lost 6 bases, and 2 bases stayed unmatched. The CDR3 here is CASSIGRGAEAFF. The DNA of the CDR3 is TGTGCCAGTAGTATAGGCAGGGGGGCTGAAGCTTTCTTT.

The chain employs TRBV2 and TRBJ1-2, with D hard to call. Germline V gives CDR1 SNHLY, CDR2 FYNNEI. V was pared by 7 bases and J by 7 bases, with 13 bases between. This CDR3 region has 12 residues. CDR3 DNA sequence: TGTGCCAGCATCTCTCTCTTGTCTGGCTACACCTTC. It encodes CASISLLSGYTF.

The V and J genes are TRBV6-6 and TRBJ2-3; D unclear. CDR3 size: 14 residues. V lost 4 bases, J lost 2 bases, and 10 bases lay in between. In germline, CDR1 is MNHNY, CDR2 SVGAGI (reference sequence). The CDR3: CASSSPVNTDTQYF. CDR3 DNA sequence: TGTGCCAGCAGTTCTCCCGTTAACACAGATACGCAGTATTTT.

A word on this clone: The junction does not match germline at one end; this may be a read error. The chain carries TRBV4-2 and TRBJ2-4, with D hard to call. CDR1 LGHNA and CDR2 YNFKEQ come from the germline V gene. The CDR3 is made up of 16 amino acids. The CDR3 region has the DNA TGTGCCAGCAGCCAAGGACAACTGCAATCCAACAACATTCAGTACTTC. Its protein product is CASSQGQLQSNNIQYF.

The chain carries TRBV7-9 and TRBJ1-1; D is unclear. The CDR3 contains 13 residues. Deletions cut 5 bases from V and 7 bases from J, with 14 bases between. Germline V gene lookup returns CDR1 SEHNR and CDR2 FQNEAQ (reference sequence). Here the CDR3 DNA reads TGTGCCAGCAGCCACCCTCAAGAGGGTGAAGCTTTCTTT. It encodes CASSHPQEGEAFF.

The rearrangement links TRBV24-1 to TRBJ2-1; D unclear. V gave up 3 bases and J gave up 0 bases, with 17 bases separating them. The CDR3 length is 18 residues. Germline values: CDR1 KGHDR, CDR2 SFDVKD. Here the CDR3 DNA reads TGTGCCACCAGTGATCCTTCCTATTCCCGAGGCTCCTACAATGAGCAGTTCTTC. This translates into CATSDPSYSRGSYNEQFF.

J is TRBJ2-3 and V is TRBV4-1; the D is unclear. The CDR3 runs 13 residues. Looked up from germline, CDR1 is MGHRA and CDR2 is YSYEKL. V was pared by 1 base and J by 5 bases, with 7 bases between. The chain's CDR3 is CASSQGNLDTQYF. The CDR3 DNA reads TGCGCCAGCAGCCAAGGTAACTTAGATACGCAGTATTTT.

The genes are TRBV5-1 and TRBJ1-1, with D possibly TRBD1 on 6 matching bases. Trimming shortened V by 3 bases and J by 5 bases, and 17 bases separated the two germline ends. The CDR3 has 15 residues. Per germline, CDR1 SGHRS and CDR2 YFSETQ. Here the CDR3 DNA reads TGCGCCAGCAGCTGGACCGGGGGGCTGACGACTGAAGCTTTCTTT. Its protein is CASSWTGGLTTEAFF.

For the CDR3, the DNA is TGTGCCAGCAGCTTGCGCTGGACAGATGGTGAAAAACTGTTTTTT. The encoded protein is CASSLRWTDGEKLFF. The chain recombines TRBV5-8 with TRBJ1-4; D might be TRBD1 (6 bases). V lost 1 base to trimming and J lost 7 bases, with 14 bases between them. CDR1 is SGHTS, CDR2 YDEGEE, per germline. The CDR3 contains 15 residues.

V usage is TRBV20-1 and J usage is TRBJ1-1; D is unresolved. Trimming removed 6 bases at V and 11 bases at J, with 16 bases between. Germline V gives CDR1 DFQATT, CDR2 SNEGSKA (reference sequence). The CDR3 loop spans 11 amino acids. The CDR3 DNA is TGCAGTGCCAAAGAGGCGCTGGTGGCTTTCTTT. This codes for CSAKEALVAFF.

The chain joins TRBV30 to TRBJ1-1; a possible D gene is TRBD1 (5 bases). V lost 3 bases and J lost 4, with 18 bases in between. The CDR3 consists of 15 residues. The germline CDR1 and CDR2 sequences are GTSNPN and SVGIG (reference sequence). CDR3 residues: CAWSGGQGPITEAFF. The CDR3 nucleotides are TGTGCCTGGAGCGGGGGTCAGGGCCCTATCACTGAAGCTTTCTTT. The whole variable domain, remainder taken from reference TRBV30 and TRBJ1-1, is SQTIHQWPATLVQPVGSPLSLECTVEGTSNPNLYWYRQAAGRGLQLLFYSVGIGQISSEVPQNLSASRPQDRQFILSSKKLLLSDSGFYLCAWSGGQGPITEAFFGQGTRLTVV.

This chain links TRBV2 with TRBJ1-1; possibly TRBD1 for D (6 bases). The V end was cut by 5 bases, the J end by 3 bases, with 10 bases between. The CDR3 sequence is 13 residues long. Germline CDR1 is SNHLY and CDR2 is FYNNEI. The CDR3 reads CASSLGADTEAFF. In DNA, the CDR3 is TGTGCCAGCAGTCTGGGGGCGGACACTGAAGCTTTCTTT.

The CDR3 sequence is CASSLNRYISYEQYF. The CDR3 DNA reads TGTGCCAGCAGCTTAAACAGGTATATTTCCTACGAGCAGTACTTC. The rearrangement uses TRBV7-8 and TRBJ2-7; TRBD1 is a possible D gene (5 bases). This CDR3 has 15 amino acids. Trimming cost V 2 bases and J 1 base, with 12 bases left between them. Germline CDR1 and CDR2: SGHVS and FQNEAQ.